This is a list of T cell receptor beta chains from one sample in a study of response to subunit inactivated influenza vaccine. TCRdb recomputed calls from the RT-PCR reads with MiXCR, one row per CDR3 protein. The sample includes about 700,000 distinct CDR3 sequences, around 14% of them seen just once. The sample here was PBMCs from blood, taken around 15 days before vaccination. The source is a man aged 50-60 years who received an inactivated influenza vaccine. Each CDR3 is given without its conserved first and last residue. The order of the fields is V gene, J gene, CDR3 length, CDR3 protein.

v_call: TRBV12-3/TRBV12-4
j_call: TRBJ2-7
cdr3_length: 11
cdr3_aa: ASGGDTGYVQY

v_call: TRBV4-1
j_call: TRBJ2-3
cdr3_length: 12
cdr3_aa: ASSEGGSTDTQY

v_call: TRBV12-3/TRBV12-4
j_call: TRBJ1-3
cdr3_length: 15
cdr3_aa: ASAIGTGGSSGNTIY

v_call: TRBV29-1
j_call: TRBJ2-1
cdr3_length: 12
cdr3_aa: SAHGSSGKVEQF

v_call: TRBV4-1
j_call: TRBJ1-2
cdr3_length: 11
cdr3_aa: ASSDFGNYGYT

v_call: TRBV7-3
j_call: TRBJ1-1
cdr3_length: 11
cdr3_aa: ASSPNLNTEAF

v_call: TRBV6-1
j_call: TRBJ2-3
cdr3_length: 13
cdr3_aa: ASSLTLVGTDTQY

v_call: TRBV7-2
j_call: TRBJ2-1
cdr3_length: 14
cdr3_aa: ASSLGRNPLYNEQF

v_call: TRBV2
j_call: TRBJ2-7
cdr3_length: 11
cdr3_aa: ASSEDRVYEQY

v_call: TRBV14
j_call: TRBJ2-1
cdr3_length: 14
cdr3_aa: ASRSLGQGTYNEQF

v_call: TRBV7-9
j_call: TRBJ2-3
cdr3_length: 15
cdr3_aa: ASSLALAGVRTDTQY

v_call: TRBV12-3/TRBV12-4
j_call: TRBJ2-1
cdr3_length: 12
cdr3_aa: ASRDRDRDNEQF

v_call: TRBV7-2
j_call: TRBJ2-1
cdr3_length: 12
cdr3_aa: ASSKTGVWNEQF

v_call: TRBV12-3/TRBV12-4
j_call: TRBJ1-2
cdr3_length: 11
cdr3_aa: ASSPAGGLGYT

v_call: TRBV6-5
j_call: TRBJ2-7
cdr3_length: 12
cdr3_aa: ASSYHLNSKDGD